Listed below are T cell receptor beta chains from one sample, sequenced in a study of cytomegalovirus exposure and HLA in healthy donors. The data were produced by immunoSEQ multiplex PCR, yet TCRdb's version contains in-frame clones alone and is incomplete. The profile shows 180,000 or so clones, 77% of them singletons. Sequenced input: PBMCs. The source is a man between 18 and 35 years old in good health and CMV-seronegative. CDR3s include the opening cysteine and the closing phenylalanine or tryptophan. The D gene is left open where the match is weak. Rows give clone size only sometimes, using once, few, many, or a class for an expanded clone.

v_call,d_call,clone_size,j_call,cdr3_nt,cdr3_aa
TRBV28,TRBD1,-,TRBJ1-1,TGTGCCAGCAGCCATGCCGGGACAGCGAACACTGAAGCTTTCTTT,CASSHAGTANTEAFF
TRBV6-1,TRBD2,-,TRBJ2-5,TGTGCCGCAACCGGAGCGGGGGGCCCCCAAGAGACCCAGTACTTC,CAATGAGGPQETQYF
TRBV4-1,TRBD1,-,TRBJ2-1,TGCGCCAGCAGCCAGACAGGGTCCTACAATGAGCAGTTCTTC,CASSQTGSYNEQFF
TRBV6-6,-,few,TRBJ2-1,TGTGCCAGCAGTACCCCGGAGGGGCGGGGATTAAATGAGCAGTTCTTC,CASSTPEGRGLNEQFF
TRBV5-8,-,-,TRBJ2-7,TGTGCCAGCAGCTTGAATCAGGGTACCTACGAGCAGTACTTC,CASSLNQGTYEQYF
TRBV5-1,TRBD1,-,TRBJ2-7,TGCGCCAGCAGCCTACTCAGGGGGCGCCACGAGCAGTACTTC,CASSLLRGRHEQYF
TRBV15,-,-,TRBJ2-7,TGTGCCACCAGCATAGACGGGGAAGGGCACTACGCGCAGTACTTC,CATSIDGEGHYAQYF
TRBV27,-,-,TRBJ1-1,TGTGCCAGCAGTTTATCCACAGTGGCTATGGAGAACACTGAAGCTTTCTTT,CASSLSTVAMENTEAFF
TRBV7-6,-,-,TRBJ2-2,TGTGCCAGCAGCTTGCCCAGAAGGTTCGGGACCGGGGAGCTGTTTTTT,CASSLPRRFGTGELFF
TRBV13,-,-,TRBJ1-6,TGTGCCAGCAGCTTAGGTACGGGACTGTATAATTCACCCCTCCACTTT,CASSLGTGLYNSPLHF
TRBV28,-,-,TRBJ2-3,TGTGCCAGCAGTGTCGAGCGGATCACAGATACGCAGTATTTT,CASSVERITDTQYF
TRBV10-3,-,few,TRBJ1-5,TGTGCCATCAGTGAGTCAGGGGGTGATAGTCAGCCCCAGCATTTT,CAISESGGDSQPQHF
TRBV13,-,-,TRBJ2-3,TGTGCCAGCAGCTTAGTTGATAACTCTGCAGATACGCAGTATTTT,CASSLVDNSADTQYF
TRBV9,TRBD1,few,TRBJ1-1,TGTGCCAGCAGCGGTTTCGGAGGGACAGGGTCTGAAGCTTTCTTT,CASSGFGGTGSEAFF
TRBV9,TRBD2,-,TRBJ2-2,TGTGCCAGCAGCGTATCAACAGCGGGGACCGGGGAGCTGTTTTTT,CASSVSTAGTGELFF
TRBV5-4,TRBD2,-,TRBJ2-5,TGTGCCAGCAGCTCCGGAACGGGAGGGCCAGAGACCCAGTACTTC,CASSSGTGGPETQYF
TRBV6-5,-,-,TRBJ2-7,TGTGCCAGCAGTTATGACGGAGGACCCTACGAGCAGTACTTC,CASSYDGGPYEQYF
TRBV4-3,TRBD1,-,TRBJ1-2,TGCGCCAGCAGCCGGGACAGGGGCCGGTCCCACTTCTTCTTC,CASSRDRGRSHFFF
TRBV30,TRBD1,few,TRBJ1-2,TGTGCCTGGAGTCTACAGGGGCGAACGGGGGGCTACACCTTC,CAWSLQGRTGGYTF
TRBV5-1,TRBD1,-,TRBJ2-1,TGCGCCAGCAGCTTGGGAGCTCGGTGGGACAGGAATGAGCAGTTCTTC,CASSLGARWDRNEQFF
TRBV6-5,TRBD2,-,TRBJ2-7,TGTGCCAGCAGACGAGGGGCGGGAGCCAACGAGCAGTACTTC,CASRRGAGANEQYF
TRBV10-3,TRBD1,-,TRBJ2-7,TGTGCCATCAGTGAGTCACCGGGACAGGACTACGAGCAGTACTTC,CAISESPGQDYEQYF
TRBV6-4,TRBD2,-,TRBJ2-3,TGTGCCAGCAGTCCCGACCCTAGCGGGGGACCTAACACAGATACGCAGTATTTT,CASSPDPSGGPNTDTQYF
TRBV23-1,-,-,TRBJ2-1,TGCGCCAGCAGTCAATTCGTTCACAATGAGCAGTTCTTC,CASSQFVHNEQFF
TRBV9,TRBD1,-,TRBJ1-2,TGTGCCAGCAGCGTACAAACAGGGGACTATGGCTACACCTTC,CASSVQTGDYGYTF
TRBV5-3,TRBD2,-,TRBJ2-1,TGTGCCAGAAGCTGGACTAGCGGGGGGGGAGGGAATGAGCAGTTCTTC,CARSWTSGGGGNEQFF
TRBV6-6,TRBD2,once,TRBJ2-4,TGTGCCAGCAGTCAACTAGCGGGGGGCGGCAAAAACATTCAGTACTTC,CASSQLAGGGKNIQYF
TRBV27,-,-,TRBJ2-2,TGTGCCAGCAGTTTTGCAGGGTTTAGAGGGGAGCTGTTTTTT,CASSFAGFRGELFF
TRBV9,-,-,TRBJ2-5,TGTGCCAGCAGCGTAGGGAGAAAGGTCCAAGAGACCCAGTACTTC,CASSVGRKVQETQYF
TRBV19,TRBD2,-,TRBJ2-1,TGTGCCAGTAGTATAGAACTAGCGGCCACCGATGAGCAGTTCTTC,CASSIELAATDEQFF
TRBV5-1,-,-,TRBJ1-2,TGCGCCAGCAGCTTGGGACAGCCTATCTATGGCTACACCTTC,CASSLGQPIYGYTF
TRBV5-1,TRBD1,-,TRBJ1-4,TGCGCCAGCAGCGCGGGACAGGGTTCTGAAAAACTGTTTTTT,CASSAGQGSEKLFF
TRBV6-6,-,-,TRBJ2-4,TGTGCCAGCAGTACCGGGACTCGAAAGTACTTC,CASSTGTRKYF
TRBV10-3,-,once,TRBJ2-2,TGTGCCATCAGTCAAACAGGGCCCGAGAACACCGGGGAGCTGTTTTTT,CAISQTGPENTGELFF
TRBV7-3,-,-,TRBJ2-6,TGTGCCAGCAGCTTAAAGAGTTCCCAGGGGTCTTACGCCTCTGGGGCCAACGTCCTGACTTTC,CASSLKSSQGSYASGANVLTF
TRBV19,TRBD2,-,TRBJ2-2,TGTGCCAGTAGGACGGGGGGAGGGACCGGGGAGCTGTTTTTT,CASRTGGGTGELFF
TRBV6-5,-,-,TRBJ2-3,TGTGCCAGCAGTTACGGGGGGGCACGGGGGCCGCAGTATTTT,CASSYGGARGPQYF
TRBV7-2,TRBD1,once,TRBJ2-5,TGTGCCAGCAGCTTAGGGTCGACAGGGGGTCAAGAGACCCAGTACTTC,CASSLGSTGGQETQYF
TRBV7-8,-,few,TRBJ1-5,TGTGCCAGCAGCTCTGGACAGACCCTTAGCAATCAGCCCCAGCATTTT,CASSSGQTLSNQPQHF
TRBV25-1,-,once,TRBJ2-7,TGTGCCAGCAGTGAAGGGGCCCTTAGCTACGAGCAGTACTTC,CASSEGALSYEQYF
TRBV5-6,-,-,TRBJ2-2,TGTGCCAGCAGCGCATCGCCTAGTACCGGGGAGCTGTTTTTT,CASSASPSTGELFF
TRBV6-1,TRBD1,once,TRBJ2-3,TGTGCCAGCAGTGAACAGGACAGGGGGCTGTTTGATACGCAGTATTTT,CASSEQDRGLFDTQYF
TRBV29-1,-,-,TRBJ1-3,TGCAGCGTTACAAGGGGCTCTGGAAACACCATATATTTT,CSVTRGSGNTIYF
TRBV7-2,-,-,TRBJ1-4,TGTGCCAGCAGAGGGTCTGCGGGGGAAAAACTGTTTTTT,CASRGSAGEKLFF
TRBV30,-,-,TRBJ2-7,TGTGCCTGGAGTGGACTGAGGTCCCCTTCCTACGAGCAGTACTTC,CAWSGLRSPSYEQYF
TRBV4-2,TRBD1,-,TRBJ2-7,TGTGCCAGCAGGGGACAGGGGCCAGCCTACGAGCAGTACTTC,CASRGQGPAYEQYF
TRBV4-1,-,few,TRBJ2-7,TGCGCCAGCAGCCAACAACCGGGCTACGAGCAGTACTTC,CASSQQPGYEQYF
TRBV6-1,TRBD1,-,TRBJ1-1,TGTGCCAGTGGGACAGGGAGGACTGAAGCTTTCTTT,CASGTGRTEAFF
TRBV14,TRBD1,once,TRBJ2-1,TGTGCCAGCAGCCTTTTGAGACAGGGCCCCTACAATGAGCAGTTCTTC,CASSLLRQGPYNEQFF